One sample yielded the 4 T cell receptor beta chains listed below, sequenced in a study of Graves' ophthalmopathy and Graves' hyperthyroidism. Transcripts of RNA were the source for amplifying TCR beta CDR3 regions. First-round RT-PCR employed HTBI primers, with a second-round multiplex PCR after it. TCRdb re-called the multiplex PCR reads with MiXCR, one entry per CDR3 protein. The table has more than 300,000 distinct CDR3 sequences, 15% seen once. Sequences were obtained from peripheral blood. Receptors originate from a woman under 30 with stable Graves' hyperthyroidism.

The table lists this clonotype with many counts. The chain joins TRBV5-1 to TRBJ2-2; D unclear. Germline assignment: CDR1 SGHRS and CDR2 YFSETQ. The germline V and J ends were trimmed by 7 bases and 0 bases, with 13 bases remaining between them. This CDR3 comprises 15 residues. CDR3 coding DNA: TGCGCCAGCGGATCAGGTGGCGCGAACACCGGGGAGCTGTTTTTT. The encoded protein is CASGSGGANTGELFF. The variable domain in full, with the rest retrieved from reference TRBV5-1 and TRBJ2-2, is KAGVTQTPRYLIKTRGQQVTLSCSPISGHRSVSWYQQTPGQGLQFLFEYFSETQRNKGNFPGRFSGRQFSNSRSEMNVSTLELGDSALYLCASGSGGANTGELFFGEGSRLTVL.

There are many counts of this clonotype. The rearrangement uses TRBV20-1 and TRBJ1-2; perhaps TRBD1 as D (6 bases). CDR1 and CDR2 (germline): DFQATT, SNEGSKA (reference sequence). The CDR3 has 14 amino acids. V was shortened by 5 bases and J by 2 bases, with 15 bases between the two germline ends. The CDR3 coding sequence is TGCAGTGCTTTGACAGGTGGCGAAAACTATGGCTACACCTTC. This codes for CSALTGGENYGYTF.

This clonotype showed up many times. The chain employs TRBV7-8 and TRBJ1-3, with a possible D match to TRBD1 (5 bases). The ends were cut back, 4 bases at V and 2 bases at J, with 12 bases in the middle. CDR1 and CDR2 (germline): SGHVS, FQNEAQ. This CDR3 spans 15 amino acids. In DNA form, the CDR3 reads TGTGCCAGCAGCTCGCGCCAGGGCGCTGGAAACACCATATATTTT. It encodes CASSSRQGAGNTIYF.

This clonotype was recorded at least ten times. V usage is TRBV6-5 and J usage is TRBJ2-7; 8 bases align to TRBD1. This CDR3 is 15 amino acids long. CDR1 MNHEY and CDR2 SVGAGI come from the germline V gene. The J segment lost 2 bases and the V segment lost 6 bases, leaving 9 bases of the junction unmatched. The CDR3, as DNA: TGTGCCAGCAGGCCGGGACAGGAGACCCCCTACGAGCAGTACTTC. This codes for CASRPGQETPYEQYF.